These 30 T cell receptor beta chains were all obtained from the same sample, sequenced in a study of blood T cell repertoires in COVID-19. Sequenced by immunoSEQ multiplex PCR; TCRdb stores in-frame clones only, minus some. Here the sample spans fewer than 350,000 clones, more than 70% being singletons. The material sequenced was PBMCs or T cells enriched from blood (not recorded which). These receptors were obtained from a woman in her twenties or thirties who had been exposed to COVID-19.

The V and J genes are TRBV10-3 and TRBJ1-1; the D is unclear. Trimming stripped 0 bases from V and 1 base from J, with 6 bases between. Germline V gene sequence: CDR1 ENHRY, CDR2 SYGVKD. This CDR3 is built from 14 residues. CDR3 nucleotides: TGTGCCATCAGTGAGTCCCCAGGGAACACTGAAGCTTTCTTT. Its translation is CAISESPGNTEAFF.

The CDR3 sequence: CASSQGTVRNQPQHF. Written as DNA, the CDR3 is TGTGCCAGCAGCCAAGGGACAGTTCGGAATCAGCCCCAGCATTTT. This chain connects TRBV3-1 (or the pseudogene TRBV3-2) to TRBJ1-5; D may be TRBD1 (6 bases). Per the germline V gene, CDR1 is LGHDT and CDR2 is YNNKEL (reference sequence). This CDR3 spans 15 amino acids. V was trimmed by 1 base and J by 4 bases, leaving 11 bases between them.

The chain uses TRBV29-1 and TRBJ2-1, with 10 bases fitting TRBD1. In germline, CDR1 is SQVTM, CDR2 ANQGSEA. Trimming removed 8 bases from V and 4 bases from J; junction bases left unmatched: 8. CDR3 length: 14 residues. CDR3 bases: TGCAGCTCAAACCCGGGACAGGGGTACAATGAGCAGTTCTTC. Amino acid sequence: CSSNPGQGYNEQFF.

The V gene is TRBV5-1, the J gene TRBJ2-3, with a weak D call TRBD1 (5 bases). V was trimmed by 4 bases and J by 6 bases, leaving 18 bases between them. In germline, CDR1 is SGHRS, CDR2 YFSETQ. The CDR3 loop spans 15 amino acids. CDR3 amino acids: CASSLGSRVADTQYF. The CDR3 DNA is TGCGCCAGCAGCCTGGGTTCCAGGGTGGCGGATACGCAGTATTTT.

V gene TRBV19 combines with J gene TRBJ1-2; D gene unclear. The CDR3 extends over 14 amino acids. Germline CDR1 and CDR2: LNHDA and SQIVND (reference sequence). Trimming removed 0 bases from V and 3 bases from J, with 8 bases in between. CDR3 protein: CASSIDGWHYGYTF. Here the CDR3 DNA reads TGTGCCAGTAGTATAGATGGTTGGCACTATGGCTACACCTTC.

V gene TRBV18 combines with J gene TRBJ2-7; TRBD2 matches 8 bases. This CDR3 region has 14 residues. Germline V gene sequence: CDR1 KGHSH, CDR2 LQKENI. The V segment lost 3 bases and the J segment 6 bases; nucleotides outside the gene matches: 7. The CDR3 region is CASSPREDAPEQYF. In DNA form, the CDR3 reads TGTGCCAGCTCACCGCGGGAGGACGCGCCCGAGCAGTACTTC.

This chain's CDR3 is CATSRDRGGNYEQYF. The CDR3 nucleotides read TGTGCCACCAGCAGAGATCGGGGGGGAAACTACGAGCAGTACTTC. The chain carries TRBV15 and TRBJ2-7; TRBD2 agrees at 8 bases. Germline V gene lookup returns CDR1 LNHNV and CDR2 YYDKDF (reference sequence). The CDR3 contains 15 residues. Trimming removed 0 bases from V and 3 bases from J; junction bases left unmatched: 4.

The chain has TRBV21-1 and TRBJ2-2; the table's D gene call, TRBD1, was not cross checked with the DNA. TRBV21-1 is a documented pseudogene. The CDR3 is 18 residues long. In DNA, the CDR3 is TGTGCCAGCAGCAAAGATACCTCGGCACAGGGGAACACCGGGGAGCTGTTTTTT. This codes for CASSKDTSAQGNTGELFF.

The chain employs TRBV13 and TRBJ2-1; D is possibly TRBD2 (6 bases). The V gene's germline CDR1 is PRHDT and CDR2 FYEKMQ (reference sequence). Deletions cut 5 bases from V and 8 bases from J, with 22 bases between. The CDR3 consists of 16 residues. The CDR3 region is CASSGGSSVQTHEQFF. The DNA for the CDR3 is TGTGCCAGCAGCGGGGGGTCTAGCGTCCAGACCCATGAGCAGTTCTTC.

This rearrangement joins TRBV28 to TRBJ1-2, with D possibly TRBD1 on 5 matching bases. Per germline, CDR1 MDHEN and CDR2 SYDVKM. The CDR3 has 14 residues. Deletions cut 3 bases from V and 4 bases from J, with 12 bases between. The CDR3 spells CASSLSGGRYGYTF. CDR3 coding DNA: TGTGCCAGCAGTTTGTCCGGGGGACGCTATGGCTACACCTTC.

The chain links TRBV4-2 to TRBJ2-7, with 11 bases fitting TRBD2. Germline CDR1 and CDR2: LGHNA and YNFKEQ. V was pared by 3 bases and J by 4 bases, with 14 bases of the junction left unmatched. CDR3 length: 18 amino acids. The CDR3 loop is CASSHGRSGTSGFYEQYF. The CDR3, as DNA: TGTGCCAGCAGCCATGGGAGGTCCGGGACTAGCGGCTTTTACGAGCAGTACTTC.

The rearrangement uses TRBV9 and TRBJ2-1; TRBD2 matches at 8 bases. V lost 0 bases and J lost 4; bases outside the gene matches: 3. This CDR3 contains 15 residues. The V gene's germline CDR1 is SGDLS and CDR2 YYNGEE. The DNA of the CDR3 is TGTGCCAGCAGCGTAGCGGGAGGGGAGTACAATGAGCAGTTCTTC. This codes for CASSVAGGEYNEQFF.

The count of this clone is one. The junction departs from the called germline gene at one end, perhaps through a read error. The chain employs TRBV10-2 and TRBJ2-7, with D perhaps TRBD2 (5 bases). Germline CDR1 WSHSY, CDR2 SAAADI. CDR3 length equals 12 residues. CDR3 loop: CASSESNKRGPF. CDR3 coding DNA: TGCGCCAGCAGTGAGTCGAATAAAAGAGGGCCCTTC.

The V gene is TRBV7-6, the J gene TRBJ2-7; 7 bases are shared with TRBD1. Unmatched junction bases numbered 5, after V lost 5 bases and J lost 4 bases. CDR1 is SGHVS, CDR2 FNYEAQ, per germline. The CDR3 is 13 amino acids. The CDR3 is CASSVGTEYEQYF. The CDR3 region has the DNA TGTGCCAGCAGCGTCGGGACAGAGTACGAGCAGTACTTC.

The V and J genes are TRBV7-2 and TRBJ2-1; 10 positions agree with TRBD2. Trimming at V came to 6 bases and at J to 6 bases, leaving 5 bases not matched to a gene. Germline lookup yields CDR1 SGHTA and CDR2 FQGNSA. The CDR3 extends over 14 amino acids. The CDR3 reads CASRHSGRLNEQFF. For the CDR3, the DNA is TGTGCCAGCAGACATAGCGGGAGGCTCAATGAGCAGTTCTTC.

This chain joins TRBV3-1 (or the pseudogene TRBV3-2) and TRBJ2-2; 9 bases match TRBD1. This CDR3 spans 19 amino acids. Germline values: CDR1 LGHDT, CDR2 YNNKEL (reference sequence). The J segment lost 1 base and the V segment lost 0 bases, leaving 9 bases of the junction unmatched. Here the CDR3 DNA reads TGTGCCAGCAGCCAAGATAGTGGGACAGGGTATTGGAACACCGGGGAGCTGTTTTTT. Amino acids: CASSQDSGTGYWNTGELFF.

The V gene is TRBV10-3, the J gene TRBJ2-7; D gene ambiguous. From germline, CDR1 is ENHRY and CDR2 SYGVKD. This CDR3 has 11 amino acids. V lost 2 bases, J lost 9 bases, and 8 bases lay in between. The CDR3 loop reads CAISERTGQYF. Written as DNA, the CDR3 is TGTGCCATCAGTGAGAGAACGGGGCAGTACTTC.

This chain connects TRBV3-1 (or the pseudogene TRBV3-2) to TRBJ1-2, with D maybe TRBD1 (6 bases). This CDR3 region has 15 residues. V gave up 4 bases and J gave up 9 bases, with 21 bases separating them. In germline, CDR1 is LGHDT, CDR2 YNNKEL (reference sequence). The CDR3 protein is CASSPRPGGALSYTF. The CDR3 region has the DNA TGTGCCAGCAGCCCAAGACCGGGGGGGGCGCTGAGCTACACCTTC.

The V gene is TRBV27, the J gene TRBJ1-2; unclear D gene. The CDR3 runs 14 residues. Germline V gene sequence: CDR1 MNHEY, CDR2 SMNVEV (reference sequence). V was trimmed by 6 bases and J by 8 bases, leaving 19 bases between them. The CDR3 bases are TGTGCCAGCAGCATCAAAATCCCCCCAGTCGGCTACACCTTC. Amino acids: CASSIKIPPVGYTF.

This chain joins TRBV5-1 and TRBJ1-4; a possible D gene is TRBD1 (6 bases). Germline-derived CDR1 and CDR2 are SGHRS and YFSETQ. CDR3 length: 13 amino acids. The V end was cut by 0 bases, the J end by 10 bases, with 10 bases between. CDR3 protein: CASSLDREGKLFF. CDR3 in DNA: TGCGCCAGCAGCTTGGACAGGGAGGGAAAACTGTTTTTT.

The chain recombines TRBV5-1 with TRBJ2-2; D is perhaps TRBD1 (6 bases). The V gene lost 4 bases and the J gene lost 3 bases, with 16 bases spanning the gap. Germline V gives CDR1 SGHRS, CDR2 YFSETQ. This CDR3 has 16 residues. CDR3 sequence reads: CASSRADRLYTGELFF. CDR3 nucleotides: TGCGCCAGCAGCCGAGCTGACAGGTTATACACCGGGGAGCTGTTTTTT.

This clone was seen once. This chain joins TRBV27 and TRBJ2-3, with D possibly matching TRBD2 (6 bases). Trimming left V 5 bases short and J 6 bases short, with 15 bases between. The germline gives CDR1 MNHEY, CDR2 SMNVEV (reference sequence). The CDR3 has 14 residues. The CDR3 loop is CASSPGTGGDTQYF. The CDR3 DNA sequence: TGTGCCAGCAGTCCCGGGACTGGGGGGGATACGCAGTATTTT.

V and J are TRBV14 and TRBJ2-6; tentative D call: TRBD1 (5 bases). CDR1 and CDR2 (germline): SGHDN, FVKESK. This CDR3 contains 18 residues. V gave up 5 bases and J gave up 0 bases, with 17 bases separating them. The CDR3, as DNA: TGTGCCAGCAGCGGGATCGGACATTCTGGCTCTGGGGCCAACGTCCTGACTTTC. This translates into CASSGIGHSGSGANVLTF.

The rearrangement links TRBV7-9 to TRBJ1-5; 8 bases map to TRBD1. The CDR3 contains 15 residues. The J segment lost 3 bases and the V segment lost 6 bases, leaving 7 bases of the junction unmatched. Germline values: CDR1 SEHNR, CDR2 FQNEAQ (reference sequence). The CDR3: CASSPATGVNQPQHF. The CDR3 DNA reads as TGTGCCAGCAGTCCCGCGACAGGGGTCAATCAGCCCCAGCATTTT.

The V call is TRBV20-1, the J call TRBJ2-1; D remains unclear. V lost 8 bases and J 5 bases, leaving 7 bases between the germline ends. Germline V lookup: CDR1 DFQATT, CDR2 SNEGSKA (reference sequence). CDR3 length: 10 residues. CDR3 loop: CSLAHNEQFF. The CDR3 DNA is TGCAGTCTCGCGCACAATGAGCAGTTCTTC.

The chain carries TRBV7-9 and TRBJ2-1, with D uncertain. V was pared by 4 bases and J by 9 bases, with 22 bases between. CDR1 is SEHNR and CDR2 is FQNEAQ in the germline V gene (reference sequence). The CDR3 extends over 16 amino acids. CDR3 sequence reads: CASSSGVDLGLGEQFF. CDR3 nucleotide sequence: TGTGCCAGCAGCTCGGGTGTTGATCTTGGCTTGGGTGAGCAGTTCTTC. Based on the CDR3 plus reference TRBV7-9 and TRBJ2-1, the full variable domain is DTGVSQNPRHKITKRGQNVTFRCDPISEHNRLYWYRQTLGQGPEFLTYFQNEAQLEKSRLLSDRFSAERPKGSFSTLEIQRTEQGDSAMYLCASSSGVDLGLGEQFFGPGTRLTVL.

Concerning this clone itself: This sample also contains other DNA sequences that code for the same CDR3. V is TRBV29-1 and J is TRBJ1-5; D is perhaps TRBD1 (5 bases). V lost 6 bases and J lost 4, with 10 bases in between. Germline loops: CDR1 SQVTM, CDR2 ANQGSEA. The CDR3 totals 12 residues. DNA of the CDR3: TGCAGCGTCGGGGGGGGAAATCAGCCCCAGCATTTT. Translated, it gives CSVGGGNQPQHF.

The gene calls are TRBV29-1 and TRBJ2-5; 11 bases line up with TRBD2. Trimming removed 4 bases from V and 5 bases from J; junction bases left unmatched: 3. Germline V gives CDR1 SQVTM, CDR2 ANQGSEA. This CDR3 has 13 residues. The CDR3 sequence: CSVGTSGPETQYF. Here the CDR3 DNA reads TGCAGCGTTGGGACTAGCGGGCCGGAGACCCAGTACTTC.

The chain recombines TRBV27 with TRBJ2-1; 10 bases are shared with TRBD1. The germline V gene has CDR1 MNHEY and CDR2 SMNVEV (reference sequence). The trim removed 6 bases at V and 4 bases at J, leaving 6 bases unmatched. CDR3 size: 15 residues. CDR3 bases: TGTGCCAGCAGGGCCGGGACAGGGGTTTACAATGAGCAGTTCTTC. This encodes CASRAGTGVYNEQFF.

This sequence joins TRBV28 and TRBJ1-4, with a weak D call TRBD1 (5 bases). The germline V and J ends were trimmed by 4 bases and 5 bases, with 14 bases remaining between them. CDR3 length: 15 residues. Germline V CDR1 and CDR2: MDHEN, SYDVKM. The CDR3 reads CASSSPLGGNEKLFF. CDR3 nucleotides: TGTGCCAGCAGTTCACCTCTCGGGGGGAATGAAAAACTGTTTTTT.